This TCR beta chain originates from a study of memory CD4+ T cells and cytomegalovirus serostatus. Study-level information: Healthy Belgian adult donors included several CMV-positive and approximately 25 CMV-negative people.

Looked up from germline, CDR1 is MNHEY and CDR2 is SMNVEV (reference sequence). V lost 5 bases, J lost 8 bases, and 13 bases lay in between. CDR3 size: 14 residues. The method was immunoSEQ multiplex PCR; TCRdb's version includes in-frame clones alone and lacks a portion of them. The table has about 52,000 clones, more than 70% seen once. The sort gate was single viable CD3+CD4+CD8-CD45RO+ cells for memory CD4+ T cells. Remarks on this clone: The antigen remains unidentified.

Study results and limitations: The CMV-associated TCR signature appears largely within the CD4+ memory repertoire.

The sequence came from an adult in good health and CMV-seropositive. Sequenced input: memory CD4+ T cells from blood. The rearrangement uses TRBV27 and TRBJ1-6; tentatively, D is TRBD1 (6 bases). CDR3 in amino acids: CASSAGTSHSPLHF. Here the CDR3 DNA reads TGTGCCAGCAGTGCCGGGACAAGCCATTCACCCCTCCACTTT.